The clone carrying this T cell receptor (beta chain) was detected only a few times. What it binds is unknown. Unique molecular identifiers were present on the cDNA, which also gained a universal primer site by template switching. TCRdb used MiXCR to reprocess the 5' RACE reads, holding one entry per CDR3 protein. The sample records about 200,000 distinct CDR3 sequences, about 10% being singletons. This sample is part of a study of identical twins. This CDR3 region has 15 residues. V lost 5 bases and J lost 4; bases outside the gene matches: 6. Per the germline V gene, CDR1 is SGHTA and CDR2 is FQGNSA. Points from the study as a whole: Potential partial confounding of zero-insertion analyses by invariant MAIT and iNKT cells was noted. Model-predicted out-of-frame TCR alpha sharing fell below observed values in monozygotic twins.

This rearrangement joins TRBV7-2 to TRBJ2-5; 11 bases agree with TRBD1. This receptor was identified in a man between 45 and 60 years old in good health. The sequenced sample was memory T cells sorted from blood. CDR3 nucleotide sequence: TGTGCCAGCAGCCCTCAAGGGACAGGGGGAGAGACCCAGTACTTC. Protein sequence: CASSPQGTGGETQYF.